This passage covers 20 T cell receptor beta chains from one sample sequenced in a study of CD8 T cells in ankylosing spondylitis. Broader study findings: Eight highly homologous variants made up a TCR beta motif, and this motif appeared characteristic of ankylosing spondylitis blood.

One entry per CDR3 protein results from TCRdb running MiXCR on the 5' RACE reads. The sample carries some 700,000 distinct CDR3 sequences, 15% to 20% recorded once. The antigens for these receptors are not known. Sequencing was done on a sample of blood, either unsorted or a sorted T cell fraction (not recorded which). Source of these receptors: a male donor with ankylosing spondylitis.

The chain recombines TRBV27 with TRBJ2-7, with no clear D. V lost 4 bases, J lost 3 bases, and 10 bases lay in between. CDR1 and CDR2 (germline): MNHEY, SMNVEV (reference sequence). CDR3 length equals 13 residues. This CDR3 reads CASSWTPGYEQYF. The CDR3 nucleotides read TGTGCCAGCAGTTGGACCCCAGGCTACGAGCAGTACTTC.

This clonotype occurred a few times. V and J are TRBV5-1 and TRBJ2-7, with TRBD1 as a possible D gene (6 bases). Germline CDR1 SGHRS, CDR2 YFSETQ. This CDR3 is built from 15 residues. The ends were cut back, 4 bases at V and 0 bases at J, with 14 bases in the middle. As DNA, the CDR3 is TGCGCCAGCAGCGCCGGGACAACTAGCTCCTACGAGCAGTACTTC. Amino acid sequence: CASSAGTTSSYEQYF. Combining the CDR3 with reference TRBV5-1 and TRBJ2-7 gives the whole variable domain KAGVTQTPRYLIKTRGQQVTLSCSPISGHRSVSWYQQTPGQGLQFLFEYFSETQRNKGNFPGRFSGRQFSNSRSEMNVSTLELGDSALYLCASSAGTTSSYEQYFGPGTRLTVT.

This clonotype showed up just a few times. The chain combines TRBV12-3 or TRBV12-4 with TRBJ1-1, with D perhaps matching TRBD1 (5 bases). The V gene lost 3 bases and the J gene lost 3 bases, with 14 bases spanning the gap. CDR3 size: 15 residues. In DNA form, the CDR3 reads TGTGCCAGCAGTTTGGGGCTGGGACTGGACACTGAAGCTTTCTTT. Translated, it gives CASSLGLGLDTEAFF.

A single count supports this clonotype. CDR3: CASSLGAQGARIYEQYF. As DNA, the CDR3 is TGTGCCAGCAGCCTCGGGGCTCAGGGGGCGCGAATCTACGAGCAGTACTTC. This sequence joins TRBV7-9 and TRBJ2-7; 8 bases line up with TRBD1. Trimming took 5 bases from V and 3 from J; bases not matched to a gene: 15. Looked up from germline, CDR1 is SEHNR and CDR2 is FQNEAQ (reference sequence). This CDR3 contains 17 residues.

The chain has TRBV28 and TRBJ2-7; 7 bases agree with TRBD2. V lost 5 bases, J lost 6 bases, and 10 bases stayed unmatched. This CDR3 is 14 amino acids long. Germline CDR1 is MDHEN and CDR2 is SYDVKM. The CDR3 reads CASSGGRERGEQYF. CDR3 nucleotides: TGTGCCAGCAGTGGTGGGCGGGAGAGGGGCGAGCAGTACTTC.

As to this clonotype: One end of the junction does not line up with germline, which may come from a read error. The CDR3, as DNA: TGTGACAGCAGTCTTACTAGCGGGGATTACAATGAGCAGTTCTTC. It encodes CDSSLTSGDYNEQFF. The chain carries TRBV6-6 and TRBJ2-1, with 10 bases that match TRBD2. The CDR3 consists of 15 residues. Germline assignment: CDR1 MNHNY and CDR2 SVGAGI (reference sequence).

This chain connects TRBV20-1 to TRBJ2-3; D might be TRBD1 (5 bases). Germline V gene data show CDR1 as DFQATT and CDR2 as SNEGSKA (reference sequence). The CDR3 has 14 residues. V dropped 3 bases and J dropped 5 bases, with 15 bases sitting between them. The CDR3 nucleotides read TGCAGTGCTAGTAGGGGCGAACTGCTAGATACGCAGTATTTT. This codes for CSASRGELLDTQYF.

The chain is built from TRBV5-1 and TRBJ2-2; TRBD2 matches 13 bases. Germline V CDR1 and CDR2: SGHRS, YFSETQ. The CDR3 is 19 amino acids. Unmatched junction bases numbered 7, after V lost 1 base and J lost 1 base. Here the CDR3 reads CASSLPAGLAGWNTGELFF. DNA of the CDR3: TGCGCCAGCAGCTTGCCGGCGGGACTAGCGGGGTGGAACACCGGGGAGCTGTTTTTT.

This sequence joins TRBV5-1 and TRBJ1-1; 10 nucleotides match TRBD1. The CDR3 length is 15 residues. Germline lookup yields CDR1 SGHRS and CDR2 YFSETQ. V was pared by 3 bases and J by 7 bases, with 9 bases of the junction left unmatched. The CDR3, as DNA: TGCGCCAGCAGCTCGGGACAGGGGTTAATAGGTGAAGCTTTCTTT. It yields the protein CASSSGQGLIGEAFF.

V usage is TRBV10-3 and J usage is TRBJ1-3, with D perhaps matching TRBD1 (5 bases). CDR1 and CDR2 (germline): ENHRY, SYGVKD. Trimming left V 2 bases short and J 1 base short, with 9 bases between. The CDR3 spans 15 residues. The CDR3 here is CAISEIGQSGNTIYF. The CDR3 nucleotides are TGTGCCATCAGTGAGATCGGACAATCTGGAAACACCATATATTTT.

The chain has TRBV7-9 and TRBJ2-7; D unclear. This CDR3 region has 14 residues. Trimming cost V 5 bases and J 3 bases, with 14 bases left between them. Germline loops: CDR1 SEHNR, CDR2 FQNEAQ (reference sequence). CDR3 protein: CASSTAGQYYEQYF. The DNA for the CDR3 is TGTGCCAGCAGCACCGCCGGGCAATACTACGAGCAGTACTTC.

Ten or more counts support this clonotype. The V gene is TRBV10-3, the J gene TRBJ2-1; D not resolved. The V gene lost 2 bases and the J gene lost 9 bases, with 8 bases spanning the gap. The germline CDR1 and CDR2 sequences are ENHRY and SYGVKD. The length of the CDR3 is 12 residues. The CDR3 DNA reads as TGTGCCATCAGTGAGGTGTACGGTGAGCAGTTCTTC. Its translation: CAISEVYGEQFF.

The chain has TRBV12-3 or TRBV12-4 and TRBJ1-5, with TRBD1 as a possible D gene (5 bases). V was cut by 4 bases and J by 1 base, with 11 bases left in between. The CDR3 has 15 amino acids. As DNA, the CDR3 is TGTGCCAGCAGTTCTGGGGGTACGAGCAATCAGCCCCAGCATTTT. This encodes CASSSGGTSNQPQHF.

This clonotype was picked up a small number of times. The V gene is TRBV5-1, the J gene TRBJ2-7; 8 bases fit TRBD1. V lost 0 bases to trimming and J lost 2 bases; unmatched junction nucleotides: 7. Per the germline V gene, CDR1 is SGHRS and CDR2 is YFSETQ. The CDR3 spans 16 residues. CDR3 DNA sequence: TGCGCCAGCAGCTTGGGAGGGACAGGCGCTACCTACGAGCAGTACTTC. It encodes CASSLGGTGATYEQYF.

This clonotype occurred a few times. V usage is TRBV20-1 and J usage is TRBJ1-1, with 7 bases that match TRBD1. This CDR3 contains 14 residues. Germline CDR1 reads DFQATT; CDR2 reads SNEGSKA (reference sequence). V shed 5 bases and J 1 base; nucleotides not matched to a gene: 7. The CDR3 loop reads CSASTGRENTEAFF. CDR3 nucleotide sequence: TGCAGTGCTTCGACAGGGCGGGAGAACACTGAAGCTTTCTTT.

This clonotype has more than one count but fewer than ten. The gene calls are TRBV4-1 and TRBJ1-3; the D is unclear. Trimming pared 3 bases from V and 0 bases from J, leaving 6 bases between. This CDR3 is 14 amino acids long. Looked up from germline, CDR1 is MGHRA and CDR2 is YSYEKL. The CDR3 spells CASSHPSSGNTIYF. The CDR3 nucleotides read TGCGCCAGCAGCCATCCGAGCTCTGGAAACACCATATATTTT.

Only a few counts were recorded for this clonotype. The V gene is TRBV11-1, the J gene TRBJ2-7; the D gene is possibly TRBD2 (6 bases). From germline, CDR1 is SGHAT and CDR2 FQDESV (reference sequence). V was cut by 4 bases and J by 0 bases, with 10 bases left in between. The CDR3 length is 14 residues. The CDR3 sequence: CASSSAGSSYEQYF. CDR3 DNA: TGTGCCAGCAGCTCCGCGGGAAGCTCCTACGAGCAGTACTTC.

The V call is TRBV5-1, the J call TRBJ2-1; 12 nucleotides align to TRBD2. With V trimmed by 5 bases and J by 2 bases, 5 bases remained unmatched. CDR3 length: 16 residues. CDR1 is SGHRS and CDR2 is YFSETQ in the germline V gene. CDR3 residues: CASRHGLAGTYNEQFF. CDR3 nucleotides: TGCGCCAGCAGACACGGACTAGCGGGGACCTACAATGAGCAGTTCTTC.

The table lists this clonotype with a few counts. The chain uses TRBV18 and TRBJ2-7; unclear D gene. Germline loops: CDR1 KGHSH, CDR2 LQKENI. Between the trimmed V and J ends, which lost 4 bases and 3 bases, there was a span of 13 bases. The CDR3 extends over 14 amino acids. The CDR3 DNA reads as TGTGCCAGCTCACAGGCACCCCTTTACTACGAGCAGTACTTC. This sequence encodes CASSQAPLYYEQYF. Full variable domain (missing parts from reference TRBV18 and TRBJ2-7): NAGVMQNPRHLVRRRGQEARLRCSPMKGHSHVYWYRQLPEEGLKFMVYLQKENIIDESGMPKERFSAEFPKEGPSILRIQQVVRGDSAAYFCASSQAPLYYEQYFGPGTRLTVT.

The V and J genes are TRBV12-3 or TRBV12-4 and TRBJ2-1, with D tentatively TRBD1 or TRBD2 (5 bases each). Trimming removed 6 bases from V and 11 bases from J, with 20 bases in between. This CDR3 region has 14 residues. The CDR3 DNA reads as TGTGCCAGCAGCAAACGGGACGGTGGGCTTAAGCAGTTCTTC. The encoded protein is CASSKRDGGLKQFF.